A single count supports the clone carrying this TCR beta chain. The antigen is unknown. The sample is drawn from a study of T cells in localized non-small cell lung cancer. Findings and limits, study-wide: The study found T cell clonality highest in uninvolved adjacent lung, above tumor.

Only in-frame clones appear in the TCRdb table, and some are missing; sequencing was by immunoSEQ multiplex PCR. The table lists around 24,000 clones, around 82% of them singletons. This CDR3 is built from 14 residues. Germline CDR1 MNHEY, CDR2 SVGAGI. V dropped 5 bases and J dropped 5 bases, with 15 bases sitting between them. Sequenced material: PBMCs, taken before any cancer treatment. The V gene is TRBV6-5, the J gene TRBJ1-1; no clear D. This sequence was found in a man aged 40 to 69 with stage II lung adenocarcinoma. The CDR3 region is CASSSPNRGTEAFF. The DNA of the CDR3 is TGTGCCAGCAGTAGTCCAAACCGGGGTACTGAAGCTTTCTTT.